The 14 T cell receptor beta chains listed next were all sequenced from one sample in a study of regulatory T cells in long-lasting Graves disease. Time point reported: persistent/refractory GD, antithyroid drugs over 5 years with positive TRAb. RNA isolated from PBMCs was used to make the TCR library. In building TCR beta libraries, iRepertoire HTBI primers were used together with Arm-PCR of CDR3 regions. TCRdb re-analysed the multiplex PCR reads in MiXCR, keeping a single row per CDR3 protein. The sample has 310,000 or so distinct CDR3 sequences, 22% seen once. Source: peripheral blood mononuclear cells (PBMCs), taken when the disease was refractory, from a patient treated with antithyroid drugs. Receptors originate from a female donor with Graves disease.

V gene TRBV5-4 combines with J gene TRBJ2-3, with 7 positions matching TRBD1. The trim removed 4 bases at V and 4 bases at J, leaving 3 bases unmatched. Looked up from germline, CDR1 is SGHNT and CDR2 is YYREEE (reference sequence). This CDR3 has 13 amino acids. CDR3 sequence (DNA): TGTGCCAGCAGCCCGACAGGGTCAGATACGCAGTATTTT. Amino acids: CASSPTGSDTQYF.

The rearrangement links TRBV6-1 to TRBJ2-5; D may be TRBD2 (5 bases). CDR1 is MNHNS and CDR2 is SASEGT in the germline V gene. V was cut by 7 bases and J by 1 base, with 16 bases left in between. CDR3 size: 15 residues. The CDR3 sequence is CASTEGWSSQETQYF. Here the CDR3 DNA reads TGTGCCAGCACCGAGGGATGGAGTAGCCAAGAGACCCAGTACTTC.

This chain uses TRBV5-6 with TRBJ2-5; D ambiguous. From germline, CDR1 is SGHDT and CDR2 YYEEEE. Trimming took off 3 bases at V and 0 bases at J, with 9 bases between the two ends. The CDR3 totals 14 residues. The DNA for the CDR3 is TGTGCCAGCAGCTCCCGGGCGAACCAAGAGACCCAGTACTTC. Its protein is CASSSRANQETQYF.

CDR3 sequence: CASSPEGGFYGYTF. CDR3 bases: TGTGCCAGCAGCCCAGAGGGGGGTTTCTATGGCTACACCTTC. This chain connects TRBV6-1 to TRBJ1-2, with TRBD1 as a possible D gene (6 bases). V was cut by 6 bases and J by 4 bases, with 15 bases left in between. This CDR3 has 14 amino acids. Germline loops: CDR1 MNHNS, CDR2 SASEGT.

In its sample, this clonotype was seen many times. The chain has TRBV2 and TRBJ2-1; D may be TRBD1 (5 bases). The germline CDR1 and CDR2 sequences are SNHLY and FYNNEI. V shed 6 bases and J shed 9 bases, with 12 bases lying between them. CDR3 length: 12 residues. The CDR3 region is CASRTDIPEQFF. In nucleotides, the CDR3 is TGTGCCAGCAGGACGGACATCCCTGAGCAGTTCTTC.

This chain joins TRBV5-4 and TRBJ2-3; TRBD2 agrees at 12 bases. The CDR3 length is 16 residues. V shed 4 bases and J 2 bases; nucleotides not matched to a gene: 5. Germline values: CDR1 SGHNT, CDR2 YYREEE (reference sequence). Here the CDR3 reads CASSTGTSGFTDTQYF. CDR3 nucleotide sequence: TGTGCCAGCAGCACCGGGACTAGCGGGTTCACAGATACGCAGTATTTT.

The rearrangement joins TRBV6-1 to TRBJ2-2, with TRBD1 identical over 8 bases. Per germline, CDR1 MNHNS and CDR2 SASEGT. V lost 7 bases to trimming and J lost 5 bases; unmatched junction nucleotides: 9. The CDR3 runs 15 residues. CDR3 amino acids: CASIRRTGRTGELFF. The DNA for the CDR3 is TGTGCCAGCATTCGAAGGACAGGGCGTACCGGGGAGCTGTTTTTT.

The rearrangement uses TRBV28 and TRBJ2-3; D is undetermined. V dropped 3 bases and J dropped 1 base, with 5 bases sitting between them. The CDR3 sequence is 13 residues long. Germline V gene sequence: CDR1 MDHEN, CDR2 SYDVKM. The CDR3 nucleotides are TGTGCCAGCAGTTTTTGGCGCACAGATACGCAGTATTTT. Its translation: CASSFWRTDTQYF.

J is TRBJ2-2 and V is TRBV5-8; 7 nucleotides match TRBD2. The CDR3 is 16 amino acids. J lost 3 bases, V lost 1 base, and 6 bases had no gene match. Germline CDR1 reads SGHTS; CDR2 reads YDEGEE. The CDR3 DNA reads as TGTGCCAGCAGCTTGCGGCTAGCGGACTACACCGGGGAGCTGTTTTTT. Protein: CASSLRLADYTGELFF.

This clonotype has at least ten counts. The chain joins TRBV2 to TRBJ1-5, with a possible D match to TRBD1 (6 bases). This CDR3 region has 15 residues. Germline V gives CDR1 SNHLY, CDR2 FYNNEI. Trimming removed 7 bases from V and 3 bases from J, with 16 bases in between. CDR3 sequence (DNA): TGTGCCAGCAACAGGGAAGGGTCGGACAATCAGCCCCAGCATTTT. Translating it yields CASNREGSDNQPQHF.

This clonotype was observed a handful of times. V and J are TRBV28 and TRBJ2-2; D gene ambiguous. Trimming cost V 5 bases and J 1 base, with 14 bases left between them. Germline-derived CDR1 and CDR2 are MDHEN and SYDVKM. The CDR3 sequence is 16 residues long. Written as DNA, the CDR3 is TGTGCCAGCAGTCGAGCACCTTCTTGGAACACCGGGGAGCTGTTTTTT. The encoded protein is CASSRAPSWNTGELFF.

At least ten counts were recorded for this clonotype. The V call is TRBV6-1, the J call TRBJ1-6; no clear D gene. The CDR3 runs to 13 residues. The ends were cut back, 5 bases at V and 11 bases at J, with 13 bases in the middle. The germline V gene encodes CDR1 MNHNS and CDR2 SASEGT. The CDR3 protein is CASSLLQRAPLHF. DNA of the CDR3: TGTGCCAGCAGTCTTCTCCAAAGGGCACCCCTCCACTTT.

The V gene is TRBV29-1, the J gene TRBJ2-6; TRBD1 matches 8 bases. Germline V gene data show CDR1 as SQVTM and CDR2 as ANQGSEA. The CDR3 sequence is 15 residues long. V shed 5 bases and J 0 bases; nucleotides not matched to a gene: 3. The CDR3 protein is CSVRQGTSGANVLTF. CDR3 sequence (DNA): TGCAGCGTTCGACAGGGGACCTCTGGGGCCAACGTCCTGACTTTC. The full variable domain, completed using reference TRBV29-1 and TRBJ2-6, is SAVISQKPSRDICQRGTSLTIQCQVDSQVTMMFWYRQQPGQSLTLIATANQGSEATYESGFVIDKFPISRPNLTFSTLTVSNMSPEDSSIYLCSVRQGTSGANVLTFGAGSRLTVL.

This clonotype was counted only a few times. The CDR3 sequence is CASSQYRESNTGELFF. In nucleotides, the CDR3 is TGTGCCAGCAGCCAATACCGGGAGTCCAACACCGGGGAGCTGTTTTTT. V and J are TRBV14 and TRBJ2-2, with D maybe TRBD2 (6 bases). CDR1 SGHDN and CDR2 FVKESK come from the germline V gene. Trimming left V 2 bases short and J 2 bases short, with 12 bases between. The CDR3 has 16 amino acids. Full variable domain (outside the CDR3, taken from reference TRBV14 and TRBJ2-2): EAGVTQFPSHSVIEKGQTVTLRCDPISGHDNLYWYRRVMGKEIKFLLHFVKESKQDESGMPNNRFLAERTGGTYSTLKVQPAELEDSGVYFCASSQYRESNTGELFFGEGSRLTVL.